Here is one T cell receptor beta chain with its context. This sample was taken from a study of T cell responses to AZD1222 COVID-19 vaccine. Clones were read by immunoSEQ multiplex PCR, and TCRdb kept only the in-frame ones, dropping some. The sample contains approximately 100,000 clones, more than 75% of which appear only once. With V trimmed by 6 bases and J by 6 bases, 7 bases remained unmatched. Per germline, CDR1 KGHSH and CDR2 LQKENI. The CDR3 totals 13 residues. The sample was peripheral blood, taken on day 0 of AZD1222 vaccination. The chain has TRBV18 and TRBJ1-2, with 7 bases aligning to TRBD1. The clonotype was recovered from an adult in good health. In nucleotides, the CDR3 is TGTGCCAGCTCGCGACAGGGACTGGATGGCTACACCTTC. Translation gives CASSRQGLDGYTF.